The sequence of this TCR beta chain was determined in a study of early T cells in non-severe SARS-CoV-2 infection. Study background: It was bulk RNA from unsorted whole blood that was sequenced, and the chains were unpaired.

Molecules of cDNA were individually given unique molecular identifiers that were attached to them. From the 5' RACE reads, TCRdb called clonotypes with MiXCR, one entry per CDR3 protein. The top ten clones hold around 3.6% of a sample with around 82,000 distinct CDR3 sequences, 12% of them seen once. In germline, CDR1 is DFQATT, CDR2 SNEGSKA (reference sequence). This CDR3 has 14 amino acids. V dropped 5 bases and J dropped 10 bases, with 20 bases sitting between them. This clonotype has a handful of counts. Its antigen is currently unknown. Study-wide results and caveats: Private and CD4 specificities were missed by VDJdb matching, skewed to anti-spike CD8.

The sequenced sample consisted of whole blood. The J gene is TRBJ1-4, the V gene TRBV20-1; D ambiguous. The TCR comes from an adult who was a healthcare worker with PCR-confirmed SARS-CoV-2 infection or an uninfected control (not recorded which). CDR3 loop: CSAEDERVRTKLFF. DNA of the CDR3: TGCAGTGCTGAGGACGAAAGGGTACGAACAAAACTGTTTTTT.